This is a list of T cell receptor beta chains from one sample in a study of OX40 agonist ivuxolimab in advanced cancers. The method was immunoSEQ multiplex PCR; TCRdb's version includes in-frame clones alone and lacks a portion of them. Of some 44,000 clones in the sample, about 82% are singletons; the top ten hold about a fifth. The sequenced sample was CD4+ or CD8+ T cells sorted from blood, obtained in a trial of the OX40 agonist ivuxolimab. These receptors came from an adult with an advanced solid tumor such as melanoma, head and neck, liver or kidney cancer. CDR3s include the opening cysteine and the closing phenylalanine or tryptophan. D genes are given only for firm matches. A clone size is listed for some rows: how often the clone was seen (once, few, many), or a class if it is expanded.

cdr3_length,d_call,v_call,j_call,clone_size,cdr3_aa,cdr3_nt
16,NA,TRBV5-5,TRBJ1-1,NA,CASSLFPDGLNTEAFF,TGTGCCAGCAGCTTGTTCCCGGACGGTTTGAACACTGAAGCTTTCTTT
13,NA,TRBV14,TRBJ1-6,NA,CASSRLFYSPLHF,TGTGCCAGCAGCCGACTATTTTATTCACCCCTCCACTTT
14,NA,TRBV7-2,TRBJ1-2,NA,CASSSPGRAYGYTF,TGTGCCAGCAGCTCTCCAGGGAGGGCCTATGGCTACACCTTC
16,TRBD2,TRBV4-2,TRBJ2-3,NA,CASGGLVAGDADTQYF,TGTGCCAGCGGAGGCTTAGTAGCGGGGGATGCAGATACGCAGTATTTT
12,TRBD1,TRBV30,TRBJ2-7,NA,CAWSRQGPEQYF,TGTGCCTGGAGCCGACAGGGACCCGAGCAGTACTTC
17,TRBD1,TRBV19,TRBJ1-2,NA,CASSMDRGSPSNYGYTF,TGTGCCAGTAGTATGGACAGGGGTTCCCCTTCTAACTATGGCTACACCTTC
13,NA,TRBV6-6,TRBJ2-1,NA,CASSFTQDNEQFF,TGTGCCAGCAGTTTCACCCAGGACAATGAGCAGTTCTTC
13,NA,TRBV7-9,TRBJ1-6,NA,CASSQGTYSPLHF,TGTGCCAGCTCCCAGGGGACATATTCACCCCTCCACTTT
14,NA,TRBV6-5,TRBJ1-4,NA,CASSYSKPEDGLFF,TGTGCCAGCAGTTACTCGAAGCCAGAGGACGGTCTGTTTTTT
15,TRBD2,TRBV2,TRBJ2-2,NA,CASSGTSGGPRELFF,TGTGCCAGCAGTGGAACTAGCGGGGGCCCCCGGGAGCTGTTTTTT
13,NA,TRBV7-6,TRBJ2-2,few,CASSIRVTGELFF,TGTGCCAGCAGCATTAGGGTAACCGGGGAGCTGTTTTTT
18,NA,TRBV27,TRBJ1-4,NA,CASSLWGRTDLANEKLFF,TGTGCCAGCAGTTTGTGGGGCAGAACGGACTTAGCTAATGAAAAACTGTTTTTT
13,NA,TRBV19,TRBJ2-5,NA,CASRPGITETQYF,TGTGCCAGTAGACCGGGGATTACGGAGACCCAGTACTTC
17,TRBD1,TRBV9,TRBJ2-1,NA,CASSVPRDRESYNEQFF,TGTGCCAGCAGCGTACCTCGAGACAGGGAGTCTTACAATGAGCAGTTCTTC
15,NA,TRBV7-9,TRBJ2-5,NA,CASSPEEWHQETQYF,TGTGCCAGCAGCCCCGAGGAGTGGCATCAAGAGACCCAGTACTTC
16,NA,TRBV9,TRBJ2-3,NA,CASSALGGLPTDTQYF,TGTGCCAGCAGCGCCCTAGGGGGGTTGCCCACAGATACGCAGTATTTT
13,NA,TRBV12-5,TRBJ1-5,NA,CASGYSSVQPQHF,TGTGCTAGTGGTTATTCCTCTGTCCAGCCCCAGCATTTT
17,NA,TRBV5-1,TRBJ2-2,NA,CASSLAGVAGTTGELFF,TGCGCCAGCAGCTTGGCCGGAGTGGCAGGGACTACCGGGGAGCTGTTTTTT
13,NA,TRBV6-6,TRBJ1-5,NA,CASSTGPNQPQHF,TGTGCCAGCAGTACTGGGCCCAATCAGCCCCAGCATTTT
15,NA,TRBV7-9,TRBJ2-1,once,CASSLEEQPLHEQFF,TGTGCCAGCAGCTTAGAAGAACAGCCTCTGCATGAGCAGTTCTTC
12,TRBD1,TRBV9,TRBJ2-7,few,CASSPTGHEQYF,TGTGCCAGCAGCCCGACAGGGCACGAGCAGTACTTC
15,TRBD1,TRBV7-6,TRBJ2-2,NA,CASSPGTGAGGELFF,TGTGCCAGCAGCCCCGGGACAGGGGCGGGCGGGGAGCTGTTTTTT
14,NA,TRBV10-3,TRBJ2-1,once,CAIRQGSSYNEQFF,TGTGCCATCAGGCAGGGTAGCTCCTACAATGAGCAGTTCTTC
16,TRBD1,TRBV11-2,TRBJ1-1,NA,CASSLWMRTGLVEAFF,TGTGCCAGCAGCTTATGGATGAGGACAGGGTTGGTTGAAGCTTTCTTT
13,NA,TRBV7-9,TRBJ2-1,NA,CASSFGTPNEQFF,TGTGCCAGCAGCTTCGGGACGCCCAATGAGCAGTTCTTC
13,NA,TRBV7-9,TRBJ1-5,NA,CASSPDYNQPQHF,TGTGCCAGCAGCCCAGACTACAATCAGCCCCAGCATTTT
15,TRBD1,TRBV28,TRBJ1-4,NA,CASSSEDRPNEKLFF,TGTGCCAGCAGTTCAGAGGACAGGCCTAATGAAAAACTGTTTTTT
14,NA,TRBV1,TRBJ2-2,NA,CTSRGPPNTGELFF,TGCACCAGCAGGGGACCGCCGAACACCGGGGAGCTGTTTTTT
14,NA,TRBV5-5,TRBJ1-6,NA,CASSLDRYNSPLHF,TGTGCCAGCAGCTTAGACAGATATAATTCACCCCTCCACTTT
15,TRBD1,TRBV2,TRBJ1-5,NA,CASSDFGQGNQPQHF,TGTGCCAGCAGTGATTTTGGACAGGGCAATCAGCCCCAGCATTTT
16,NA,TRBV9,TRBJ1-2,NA,CASSVAPTLRDYGYTF,TGTGCCAGCAGCGTAGCTCCGACTCTCCGCGACTATGGCTACACCTTC
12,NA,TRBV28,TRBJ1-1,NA,CASSLRSTEAFF,TGTGCCAGCAGTTTAAGGTCCACTGAAGCTTTCTTT
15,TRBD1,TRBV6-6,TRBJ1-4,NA,CASSPNPGGYEKLFF,TGTGCCAGCAGTCCGAATCCAGGGGGGTATGAAAAACTGTTTTTT
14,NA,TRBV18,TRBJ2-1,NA,CASSPNPSQNEQFF,TGTGCCAGCTCACCTAATCCGTCTCAGAATGAGCAGTTCTTC
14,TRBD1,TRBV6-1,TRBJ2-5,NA,CASSATGGKETQYF,TGTGCCAGCAGTGCGACAGGGGGCAAAGAGACCCAGTACTTC
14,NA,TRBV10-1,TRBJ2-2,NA,CASSESITPGELFF,TGCGCCAGCAGTGAGTCGATAACCCCCGGGGAGCTGTTTTTT
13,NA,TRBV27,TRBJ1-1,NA,CASSLTARTEAFF,TGTGCCAGCAGTCTGACCGCTAGGACTGAAGCTTTCTTT
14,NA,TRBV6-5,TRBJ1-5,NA,CASSYFKGGQPQHF,TGTGCCAGCAGTTATTTTAAGGGGGGACAGCCCCAGCATTTT
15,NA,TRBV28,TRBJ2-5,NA,CASSSPGRGQETQYF,TGTGCCAGCAGTTCCCCCGGGCGGGGACAAGAGACCCAGTACTTC
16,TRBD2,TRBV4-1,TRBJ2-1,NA,CASSQGPGLAGYEQFF,TGCGCCAGCAGCCAAGGCCCGGGACTAGCGGGGTATGAGCAGTTCTTC
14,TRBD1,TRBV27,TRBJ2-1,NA,CASSGQGIYNEQFF,TGTGCCAGCAGCGGACAGGGCATATACAATGAGCAGTTCTTC
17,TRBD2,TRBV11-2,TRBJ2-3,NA,CASSLTSGGPRTDTQYF,TGTGCCAGCAGCTTGACTAGCGGGGGGCCGCGTACAGATACGCAGTATTTT
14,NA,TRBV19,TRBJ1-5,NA,CASSISPPGQPQHF,TGTGCCAGTAGTATAAGCCCCCCGGGTCAGCCCCAGCATTTT
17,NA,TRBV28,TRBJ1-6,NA,CASSSPDGTSYNSPLHF,TGTGCCAGCAGTTCCCCGGACGGAACCTCCTATAATTCACCCCTCCACTTT
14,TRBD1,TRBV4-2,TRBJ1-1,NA,CASGTEYMNTEAFF,TGTGCCAGTGGGACAGAGTACATGAACACTGAAGCTTTCTTT
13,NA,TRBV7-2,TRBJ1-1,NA,CASSFQTGTEAFF,TGTGCCAGCAGCTTCCAAACCGGCACTGAAGCTTTCTTT
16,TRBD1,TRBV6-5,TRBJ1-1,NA,CASSYDRGLWNTEAFF,TGTGCCAGCAGTTACGACAGGGGGCTCTGGAACACTGAAGCTTTCTTT
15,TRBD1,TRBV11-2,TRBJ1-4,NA,CASSRTGGSNEKLFF,TGTGCCAGCAGCAGAACAGGGGGAAGTAATGAAAAACTGTTTTTT
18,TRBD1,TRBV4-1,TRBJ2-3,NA,CASSHGKGQGALQDTQYF,TGCGCCAGCAGCCATGGTAAGGGACAGGGGGCGCTTCAAGATACGCAGTATTTT
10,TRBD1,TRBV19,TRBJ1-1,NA,CASQGVEAFF,TGTGCGTCGCAGGGGGTTGAAGCTTTCTTT
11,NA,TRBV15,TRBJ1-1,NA,CAIATGTEAFF,TGTGCCATCGCGACTGGGACTGAAGCTTTCTTT
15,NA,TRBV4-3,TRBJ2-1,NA,CASSQGVVDHNEQFF,TGCGCCAGCAGCCAAGGGGTGGTAGACCACAATGAGCAGTTCTTC
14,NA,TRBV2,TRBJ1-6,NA,CASSVGGGDSPLHF,TGTGCCAGCAGTGTGGGAGGGGGAGATTCACCCCTCCACTTT
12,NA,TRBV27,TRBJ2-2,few,CASSPTTGELFF,TGTGCCAGCAGCCCCACAACCGGGGAGCTGTTTTTT
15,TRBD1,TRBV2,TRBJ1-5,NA,CASSEGQGERQPQHF,TGTGCCAGCAGTGAAGGACAGGGAGAGCGTCAGCCCCAGCATTTT
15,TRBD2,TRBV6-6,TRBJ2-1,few,CASSFQRGSYNEQFF,TGTGCCAGCAGCTTCCAGCGGGGGTCTTACAATGAGCAGTTCTTC
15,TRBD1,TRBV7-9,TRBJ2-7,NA,CASSLDGTGRDEQYF,TGTGCCAGCAGCTTAGATGGGACAGGACGCGACGAGCAGTACTTC
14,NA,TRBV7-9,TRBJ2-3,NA,CASSSPESTDTQYF,TGTGCCAGCAGCTCCCCCGAAAGCACAGATACGCAGTATTTT
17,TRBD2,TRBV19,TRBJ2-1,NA,CASSGFLAGSSYNEQFF,TGTGCCAGTAGTGGATTCCTAGCGGGGAGCTCCTACAATGAGCAGTTCTTC